Below are 2 T cell receptor beta chains sequenced from a single sample in a study of blood T cells in healthy people across ages (dated by TCRdb to between 2015 and 2017). Library preparation was by 5' RACE. The run used an Illumina HiSeq 2500. A second roughly 6 to 12 cycle PCR used a sample-barcoded 5' primer and a J-beta primer mix. Using fastp trimming at Q25 and MiXCR clonotype assembly, TCRdb reanalyzed the public sequencing data and kept in-frame beta chains. Every entry covers one CDR3 protein and lists the most common genes and DNA from its rows. The sample table contains hundreds of thousands of distinct CDR3 sequences; only one count was recorded for roughly 60% of them. Jointly, the top ten make up about 20% of the sample. The specimen was blood. The receptors derive from a man aged 25 to 45 in good health.

CDR3 nucleotides: TGTGCCACCAGTGATCCCGGGGGTGAAGCTTTCTTT. Its translation: CATSDPGGEAFF. The V call is TRBV24-1, the J call TRBJ1-1; tentative D call: TRBD1 (5 bases). Looked up from germline, CDR1 is KGHDR and CDR2 is SFDVKD. V lost 3 bases to trimming and J lost 7 bases, with 8 bases between them. The CDR3 sequence is 12 residues long.

This clonotype was observed a few times. The V gene is TRBV6-6, the J gene TRBJ1-1; no firm D call. Looked up from germline, CDR1 is MNHNY and CDR2 is SVGAGI (reference sequence). V shed 6 bases and J shed 0 bases, with 8 bases lying between them. The CDR3 has 13 residues. The CDR3 DNA reads as TGTGCCAGCAGCAGAGCTTTGAACACTGAAGCTTTCTTT. Translation: CASSRALNTEAFF.